The 20 T cell receptor beta chains given below trace back to one sample, sequenced in a study of post-analysis software for immune sequencing data. The antigens for these receptors are not known. Study-wide findings and caveats: Relative to controls, patients had about five TRBV segments at higher frequency, with TRBV5-6, TRBV5-1 and TRBV20-1 among these.

Unique molecular identifiers featured in each of the TCR beta cDNA libraries. One entry per CDR3 protein, called by TCRdb with MiXCR from the PCR reads. This repertoire shows roughly 600,000 distinct CDR3 sequences, roughly 40% found once; its top ten account for 1.7%. Sequencing was performed on blood. These TCRs come from a girl aged 10 to 17 with multiple sclerosis.

This chain links TRBV3-1 with TRBJ2-7; a weak D match, TRBD2 (6 bases). This CDR3 has 14 residues. V was clipped by 4 bases and J by 0 bases, with 10 bases between them. Germline lookup yields CDR1 LGHDT and CDR2 YNNKEL (reference sequence). The CDR3 DNA reads TGTGCCAGCAGCCTTAGCGGCGCCTCCTACGAGCAGTACTTC. Protein product: CASSLSGASYEQYF.

The chain combines TRBV7-9 with TRBJ2-1; 10 nucleotides line up with TRBD2. The J call may be faulty, since TRBJ2-7 better matches the DNA end. The CDR3 covers 18 residues. Germline assignment: CDR1 SEHNR and CDR2 FQNEAQ (reference sequence). CDR3 residues: CASSLAFPGLAPYNEQYF. The CDR3 DNA is TGTGCCAGCAGCTTAGCGTTCCCGGGACTAGCGCCCTACAATGAGCAGTACTTC.

This clonotype was seen many times. V and J are TRBV7-6 and TRBJ2-7; D gene ambiguous. Between the trimmed V and J ends, which lost 3 bases and 3 bases, there was a span of 6 bases. This CDR3 is 12 amino acids long. Germline values: CDR1 SGHVS, CDR2 FNYEAQ. In DNA form, the CDR3 reads TGTGCCAGCAGCTTTAATTACTACGAGCAGTACTTC. Its protein is CASSFNYYEQYF.

The gene calls are TRBV7-2 and TRBJ2-1; possible D gene TRBD1, 6 bases. Trimming removed 4 bases at V and 3 bases at J, with 13 bases between. There are 15 residues in the CDR3. Looked up from germline, CDR1 is SGHTA and CDR2 is FQGNSA. The CDR3 is CASSSTGPRYNEQFF. CDR3 sequence (DNA): TGTGCCAGCAGCTCAACAGGGCCCCGCTACAATGAGCAGTTCTTC.

This chain connects TRBV20-1 to TRBJ2-1, with 12 bases lining up with TRBD2. The length of the CDR3 is 15 residues. Trimming at V came to 2 bases and at J to 8 bases, leaving 7 bases not matched to a gene. The germline V gene has CDR1 DFQATT and CDR2 SNEGSKA (reference sequence). The CDR3 DNA reads TGCAGTGCTAGAAAGCTAGCGGGGGGGAACTATGAGCAGTTCTTC. Amino acids: CSARKLAGGNYEQFF.

The chain recombines TRBV4-1 with TRBJ2-7, with 14 bases lining up with TRBD2. The CDR3 runs 18 residues. With V trimmed by 1 base and J by 5 bases, 10 bases remained unmatched. Germline CDR1 reads MGHRA; CDR2 reads YSYEKL. CDR3 nucleotide sequence: TGCGCCAGCAGCCAAGGCCTAAAGCGACTAGCGGGAGGGAACGAGCAGTACTTC. Translation gives CASSQGLKRLAGGNEQYF.

The J gene is TRBJ2-4, the V gene TRBV5-4, with 8 positions matching TRBD1. The tail of the sequence fits TRBJ2-7 better, so the J call may be wrong. The germline CDR1 and CDR2 sequences are SGHNT and YYREEE (reference sequence). This CDR3 contains 14 residues. The CDR3 reads CASSLTGGFNEQYF. The CDR3 DNA is TGTGCCAGCAGCTTAACAGGGGGGTTCAACGAGCAGTACTTC.

V gene TRBV25-1 combines with J gene TRBJ1-1; TRBD1 might be the D (5 bases). The V end was cut by 2 bases, the J end by 5 bases, with 18 bases between. CDR3 length equals 16 residues. Germline lookup yields CDR1 MGHDK and CDR2 SYGVNS. CDR3 loop: CASSEPFQGGKTEAFF. The CDR3 DNA is TGTGCCAGCAGTGAACCCTTCCAGGGAGGAAAAACTGAAGCTTTCTTT.

This clonotype appeared a few times. CDR3: CATSRVAGKGTEAFF. The CDR3 DNA follows: TGTGCCACCAGCAGAGTTGCAGGGAAGGGCACTGAAGCTTTCTTT. This chain uses TRBV15 with TRBJ1-1, with D possibly matching TRBD1 (5 bases). Germline CDR1 LNHNV, CDR2 YYDKDF (reference sequence). Trimming took off 1 base at V and 4 bases at J, with 13 bases between the two ends. CDR3 length: 15 amino acids.

The genes are TRBV5-6 and TRBJ2-1; no clear D gene. Per germline, CDR1 SGHDT and CDR2 YYEEEE. This CDR3 has 14 residues. V shed 2 bases and J shed 7 bases, with 13 bases lying between them. The DNA for the CDR3 is TGTGCCAGCAGCTTTCGTGGAACCAGGAATGAGCAGTTCTTC. Its translation: CASSFRGTRNEQFF.

The chain is built from TRBV5-1 and TRBJ2-5, with 8 positions matching TRBD1. CDR1 is SGHRS, CDR2 YFSETQ, per germline. The ends lost 4 bases at V and 11 bases at J; junction bases unmatched: 13. There are 14 residues in the CDR3. The CDR3 loop reads CASSVIQGAREQYF. CDR3 in DNA: TGCGCCAGCAGCGTCATTCAGGGGGCTCGAGAGCAGTACTTC.

A few counts support this clonotype. The chain employs TRBV5-1 and TRBJ1-1; no reliable D call. The CDR3 is 14 amino acids. Per germline, CDR1 SGHRS and CDR2 YFSETQ. Deletions cut 0 bases from V and 3 bases from J, with 9 bases between. The CDR3 is CASSLAGSYTEAFF. CDR3 DNA sequence: TGCGCCAGCAGCTTGGCTGGCAGTTACACTGAAGCTTTCTTT.

This clonotype turned up a few times. The J gene is TRBJ2-5, the V gene TRBV5-1; D ambiguous. The tail of the sequence fits TRBJ2-7 better, so the J call may be wrong. Germline-derived CDR1 and CDR2 are SGHRS and YFSETQ. The CDR3 runs to 13 residues. The CDR3 loop is CASSPDGPHEQYF. The CDR3 bases are TGCGCCAGCAGCCCGGACGGGCCCCACGAGCAGTACTTC.

The chain carries TRBV12-3 or TRBV12-4 and TRBJ2-6, with 11 bases identical to TRBD1. The CDR3 covers 17 residues. V lost 3 bases, J lost 0 bases, and 1 base stayed unmatched. The CDR3 sequence is CASSLGQGGSGANVLTF. In DNA, the CDR3 is TGTGCCAGCAGTTTGGGACAGGGGGGCTCTGGGGCCAACGTCCTGACTTTC.

This sequence joins TRBV4-2 and TRBJ2-1, with 9 bases that match TRBD1. The CDR3 extends over 17 amino acids. Germline CDR1 LGHNA, CDR2 YNFKEQ. The trim removed 2 bases at V and 8 bases at J, leaving 13 bases unmatched. CDR3 DNA sequence: TGTGCCAGCAGCCAACCTCCGGTGGGACAGGGATCATATGAGCAGTTCTTC. Its protein product is CASSQPPVGQGSYEQFF.

This clonotype occurred a few times. The chain has TRBV6-5 and TRBJ2-1; perhaps TRBD1 as D (6 bases). CDR1 and CDR2 (germline): MNHEY, SVGAGI. The CDR3 length is 13 residues. V was trimmed by 5 bases and J by 10 bases, leaving 15 bases between them. CDR3 nucleotide sequence: TGTGCCAGCAGTAGACAGGCCCCCTCGGAGCAGTTCTTC. This sequence encodes CASSRQAPSEQFF.

On this clonotype: One end of the junction fails to match germline, which may point to a read error. V and J are TRBV18 and TRBJ2-4; no reliable D call. Germline lookup yields CDR1 KGHSH and CDR2 LQKENI. CDR3 length: 14 residues. The CDR3 sequence is CASSPVSGENIQYF. In nucleotides, the CDR3 is TGTGCCAGCTCACCGGTCTCTGGGGAAAACATACAGTACTTC.

The chain is built from TRBV12-3 or TRBV12-4 and TRBJ1-1; 8 bases agree with TRBD1. After removal of 4 bases from V and 4 bases from J, the junction contained 8 bases not matched to a gene. This CDR3 region has 15 residues. The DNA for the CDR3 is TGTGCCAGCAGTTCCCCAGGGGGCGGGAGCACTGAAGCTTTCTTT. Translation gives CASSSPGGGSTEAFF.

The chain uses TRBV20-1 and TRBJ2-4; TRBD1 is a possible D gene (6 bases). The DNA end lines up better with TRBJ2-7; the J call may be wrong. This CDR3 region has 12 residues. Looked up from germline, CDR1 is DFQATT and CDR2 is SNEGSKA (reference sequence). The DNA for the CDR3 is TGCAGTGCTACGGACAGAGCCTACGAGCAGTACTTC. Protein: CSATDRAYEQYF.

The V and J genes are TRBV29-1 and TRBJ1-2; TRBD1 might be the D (6 bases). The CDR3 contains 13 residues. Germline V gene data show CDR1 as SQVTM and CDR2 as ANQGSEA. The germline V and J ends were trimmed by 7 bases and 4 bases, with 16 bases remaining between them. The CDR3 DNA reads as TGCAGCGCCGGGGGGGGGCGCTTCTATGGCTACACCTTC. Residues: CSAGGGRFYGYTF.